This T cell receptor beta chain emerged from a study of blood T cells in healthy people across ages. Overall study context: With template switching, about one barcoded beta molecule was captured per two T cells.

Primed by a sample-barcoded 5' primer and a J-beta primer mix, a second PCR proceeded for roughly 7 to 11 cycles. A single record per CDR3 protein comes from TCRdb applying MiXCR to the 5' RACE reads. The sample lists about 1.4 million distinct CDR3 sequences, around 55% occurring once. Healthy individuals of Caucasian origin from Russia, aged roughly 6 to 90, served as donors. They isolated at least 6 million PBMCs from each sample. Sequenced: blood. The receptor's source is a young man in good health.

The CDR3 DNA follows: TGTGCCAGCAGCTTACAGGACTCCTCTCGTAATGAGCAGTACTTC. This sequence encodes CASSLQDSSRNEQYF. The rearrangement joins TRBV11-1 to TRBJ2-5; D perhaps matches TRBD2 (5 bases). V lost 2 bases, J lost 11 bases, and 21 bases lay in between. Germline V gene data show CDR1 as SGHAT and CDR2 as FQDESV (reference sequence). This CDR3 is 15 amino acids long.